This T cell receptor beta chain appears in the sequencing data of a study of beta chain features in type 1 diabetes. Study-wide findings and caveats: Reduced insertions and increased deletions marked VDJ junctions in type 1 diabetes patients. Type 1 diabetes patients had TCRB CDR3s that were shorter (moderately but significantly so) in all four CD4+ subsets.

Sequencing targeted expressed TCRB transcripts, as all isolated RNA had been reverse transcribed. TCRdb's table, derived via immunoSEQ multiplex PCR, lists solely in-frame clones and lacks some. The sample shows 600,000 to 750,000 clones, around 11% of them seen only once. V shed 7 bases, J shed 5 bases, and the junction held 5 bases outside the gene matches. Germline V gene data show CDR1 as SGHRS and CDR2 as YFSETQ. This CDR3 is built from 13 residues. Concerning this clone itself: The antigen is unknown.

This receptor was taken from a man younger than 45 with type 1 diabetes. Sequencing input: naive CD4+ T cells from blood. The chain couples TRBV5-1 to TRBJ1-5, with 8 nucleotides matching TRBD1. CDR3 sequence reads: CASSRGQDQPQHF. The CDR3 region has the DNA TGCGCCAGCTCGAGGGGACAGGATCAGCCCCAGCATTTT.